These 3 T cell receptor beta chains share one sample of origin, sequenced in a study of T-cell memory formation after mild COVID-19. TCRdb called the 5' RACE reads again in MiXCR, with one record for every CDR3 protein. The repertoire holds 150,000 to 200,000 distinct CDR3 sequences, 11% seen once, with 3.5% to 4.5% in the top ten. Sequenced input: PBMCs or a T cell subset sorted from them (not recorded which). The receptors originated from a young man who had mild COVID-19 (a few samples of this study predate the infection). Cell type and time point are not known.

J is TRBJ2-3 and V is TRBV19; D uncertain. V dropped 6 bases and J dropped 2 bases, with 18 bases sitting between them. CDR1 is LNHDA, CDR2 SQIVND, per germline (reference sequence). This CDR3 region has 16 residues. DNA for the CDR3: TGTGCCAGTAGATCATCAAGCAGTTATTCCACAGATACGCAGTATTTT. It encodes CASRSSSSYSTDTQYF.

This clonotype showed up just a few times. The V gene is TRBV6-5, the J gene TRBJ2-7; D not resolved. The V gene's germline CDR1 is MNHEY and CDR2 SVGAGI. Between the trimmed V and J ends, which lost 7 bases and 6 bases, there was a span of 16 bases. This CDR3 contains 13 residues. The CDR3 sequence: CASNPTNTPEQYF. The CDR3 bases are TGTGCCAGCAACCCGACCAATACCCCCGAGCAGTACTTC.

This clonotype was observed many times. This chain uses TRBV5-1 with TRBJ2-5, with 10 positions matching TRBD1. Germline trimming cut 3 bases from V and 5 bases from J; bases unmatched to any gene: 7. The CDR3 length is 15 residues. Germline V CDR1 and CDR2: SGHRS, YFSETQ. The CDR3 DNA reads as TGCGCCAGCAGCTGGGCCGGGACAGGGGAGGAGACCCAGTACTTC. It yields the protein CASSWAGTGEETQYF.